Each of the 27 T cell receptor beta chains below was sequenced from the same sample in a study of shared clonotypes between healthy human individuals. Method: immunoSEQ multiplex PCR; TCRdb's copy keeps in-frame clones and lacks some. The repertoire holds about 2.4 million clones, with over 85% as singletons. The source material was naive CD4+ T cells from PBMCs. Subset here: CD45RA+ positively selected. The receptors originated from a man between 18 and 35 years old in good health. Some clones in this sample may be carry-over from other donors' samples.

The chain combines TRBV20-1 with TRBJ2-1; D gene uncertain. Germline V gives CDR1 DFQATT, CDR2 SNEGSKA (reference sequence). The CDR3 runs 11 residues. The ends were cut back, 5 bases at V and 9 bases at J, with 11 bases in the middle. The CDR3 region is CSARRDSEQFF. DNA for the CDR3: TGCAGTGCTCGGCGAGATAGTGAGCAGTTCTTC.

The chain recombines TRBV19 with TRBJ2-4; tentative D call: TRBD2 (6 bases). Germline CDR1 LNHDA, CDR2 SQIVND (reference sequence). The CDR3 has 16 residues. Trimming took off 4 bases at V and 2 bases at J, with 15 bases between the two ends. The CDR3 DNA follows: TGTGCCAGTAGTAATCCCGGGAGTTTCCCCAAAAACATTCAGTACTTC. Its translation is CASSNPGSFPKNIQYF.

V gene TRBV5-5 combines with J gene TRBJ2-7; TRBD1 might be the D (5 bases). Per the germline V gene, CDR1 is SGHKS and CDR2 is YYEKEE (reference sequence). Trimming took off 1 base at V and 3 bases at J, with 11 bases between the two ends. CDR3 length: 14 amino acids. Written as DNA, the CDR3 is TGTGCCAGCAGCTTGCTCGGGCAGGGCTACGAGCAGTACTTC. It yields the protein CASSLLGQGYEQYF.

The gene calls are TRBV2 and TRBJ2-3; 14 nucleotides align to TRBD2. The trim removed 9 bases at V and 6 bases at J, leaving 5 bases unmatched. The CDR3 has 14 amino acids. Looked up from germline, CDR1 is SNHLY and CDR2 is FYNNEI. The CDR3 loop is CARGLAGGGDTQYF. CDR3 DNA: TGTGCCAGAGGACTAGCGGGAGGAGGGGATACGCAGTATTTT.

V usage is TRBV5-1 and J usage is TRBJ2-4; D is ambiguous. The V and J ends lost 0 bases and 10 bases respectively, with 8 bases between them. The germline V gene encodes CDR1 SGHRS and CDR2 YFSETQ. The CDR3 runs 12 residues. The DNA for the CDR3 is TGCGCCAGCAGCTTGGACGGGTCGATTCAGTACTTC. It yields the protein CASSLDGSIQYF.

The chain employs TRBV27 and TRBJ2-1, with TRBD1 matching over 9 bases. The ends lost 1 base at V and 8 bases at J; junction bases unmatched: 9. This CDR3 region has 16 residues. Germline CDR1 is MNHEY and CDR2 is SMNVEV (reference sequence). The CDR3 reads CASSLLLGQGGHEQFF. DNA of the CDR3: TGTGCCAGCAGTTTATTACTGGGACAGGGAGGCCATGAGCAGTTCTTC.

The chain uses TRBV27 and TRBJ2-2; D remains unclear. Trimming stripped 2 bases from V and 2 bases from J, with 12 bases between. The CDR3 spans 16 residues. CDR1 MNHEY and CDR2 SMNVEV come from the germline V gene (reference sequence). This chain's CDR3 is CASSLPGRVNTGELFF. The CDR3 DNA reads TGTGCCAGCAGTTTACCCGGACGGGTAAACACCGGGGAGCTGTTTTTT.

The chain's CDR3 is CASSVDRGGVYNEQFF. Written as DNA, the CDR3 is TGTGCCAGCAGCGTCGACCGGGGGGGCGTCTACAATGAGCAGTTCTTC. V is TRBV9 and J is TRBJ2-1, with 8 bases aligning to TRBD2. The CDR3 covers 16 residues. Germline V gives CDR1 SGDLS, CDR2 YYNGEE. J was trimmed by 3 bases and V by 2 bases; bases with no gene match: 7.

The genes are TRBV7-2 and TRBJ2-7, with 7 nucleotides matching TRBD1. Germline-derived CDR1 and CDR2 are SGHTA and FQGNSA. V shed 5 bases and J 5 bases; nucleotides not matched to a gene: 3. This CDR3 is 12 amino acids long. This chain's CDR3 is CASSVGQDEQYF. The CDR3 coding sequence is TGTGCCAGCAGCGTTGGACAGGACGAGCAGTACTTC.

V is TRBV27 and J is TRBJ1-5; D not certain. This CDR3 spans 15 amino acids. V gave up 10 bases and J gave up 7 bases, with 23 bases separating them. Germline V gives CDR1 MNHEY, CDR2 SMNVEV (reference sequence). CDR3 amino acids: CATRPGLQSLQPQHF. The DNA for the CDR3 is TGTGCCACCAGACCCGGGCTCCAGTCTCTACAGCCCCAGCATTTT.

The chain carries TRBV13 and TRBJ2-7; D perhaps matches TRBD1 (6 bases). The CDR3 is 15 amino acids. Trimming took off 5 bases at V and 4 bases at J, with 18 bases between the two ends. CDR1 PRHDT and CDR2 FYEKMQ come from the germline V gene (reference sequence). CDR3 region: CASSRNRVIAYEQYF. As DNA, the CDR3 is TGTGCCAGCAGCCGAAACAGGGTGATTGCATACGAGCAGTACTTC.

The chain's CDR3 is CASSPLGAGYNSPLHF. For the CDR3, the DNA is TGTGCCAGCTCACCACTGGGGGCTGGCTATAATTCACCCCTCCACTTT. The rearrangement links TRBV18 to TRBJ1-6, with a weak D call TRBD1 (6 bases). Deletions cut 1 base from V and 3 bases from J, with 10 bases between. CDR1 KGHSH and CDR2 LQKENI come from the germline V gene. The CDR3 spans 16 residues.

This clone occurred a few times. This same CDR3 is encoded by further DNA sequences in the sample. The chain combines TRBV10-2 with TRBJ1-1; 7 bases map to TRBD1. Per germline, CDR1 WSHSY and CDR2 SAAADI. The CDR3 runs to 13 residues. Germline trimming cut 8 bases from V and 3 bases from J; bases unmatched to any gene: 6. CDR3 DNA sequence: TGCGCCAGCTCCCCACAGGGGTACACTGAAGCTTTCTTT. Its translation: CASSPQGYTEAFF.

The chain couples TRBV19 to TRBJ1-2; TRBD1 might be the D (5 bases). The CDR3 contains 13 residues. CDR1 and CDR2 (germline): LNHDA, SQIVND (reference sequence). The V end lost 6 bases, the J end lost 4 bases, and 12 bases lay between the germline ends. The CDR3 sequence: CASSTGTRYGYTF. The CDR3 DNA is TGTGCCAGTAGCACCGGGACTCGCTATGGCTACACCTTC.

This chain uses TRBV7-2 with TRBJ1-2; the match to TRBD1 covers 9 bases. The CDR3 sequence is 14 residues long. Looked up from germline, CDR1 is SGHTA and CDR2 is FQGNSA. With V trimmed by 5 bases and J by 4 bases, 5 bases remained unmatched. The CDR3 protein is CASSPGQGTYGYTF. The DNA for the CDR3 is TGTGCCAGCAGCCCAGGACAGGGGACCTATGGCTACACCTTC.

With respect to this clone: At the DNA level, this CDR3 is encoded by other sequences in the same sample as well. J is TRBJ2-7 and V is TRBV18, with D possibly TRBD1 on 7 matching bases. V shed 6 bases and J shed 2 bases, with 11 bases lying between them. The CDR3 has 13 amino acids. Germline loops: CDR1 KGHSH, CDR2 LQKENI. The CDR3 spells CASSRGVAYEQYF. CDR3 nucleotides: TGTGCCAGCTCCAGGGGGGTGGCCTACGAGCAGTACTTC.

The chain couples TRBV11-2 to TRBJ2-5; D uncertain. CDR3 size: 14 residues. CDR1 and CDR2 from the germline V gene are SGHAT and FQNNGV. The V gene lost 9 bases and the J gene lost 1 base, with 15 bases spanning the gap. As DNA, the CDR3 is TGTGCCAGTGGCTTTGGCGGATTCCAAGAGACCCAGTACTTC. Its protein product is CASGFGGFQETQYF. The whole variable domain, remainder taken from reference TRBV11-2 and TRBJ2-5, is EAGVAQSPRYKIIEKRQSVAFWCNPISGHATLYWYQQILGQGPKLLIQFQNNGVVDDSQLPKDRFSAERLKGVDSTLKIQPAKLEDSAVYLCASGFGGFQETQYFGPGTRLLVL.

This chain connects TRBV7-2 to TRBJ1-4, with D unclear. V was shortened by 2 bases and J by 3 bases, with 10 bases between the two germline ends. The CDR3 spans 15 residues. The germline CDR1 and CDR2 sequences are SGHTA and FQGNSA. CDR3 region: CASSLMTGANEKLFF. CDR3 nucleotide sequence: TGTGCCAGCAGCTTAATGACGGGTGCTAATGAAAAACTGTTTTTT. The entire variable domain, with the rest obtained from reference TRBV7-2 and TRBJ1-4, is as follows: GAGVSQSPSNKVTEKGKDVELRCDPISGHTALYWYRQSLGQGLEFLIYFQGNSAPDKSGLPSDRFSAERTGGSVSTLTIQRTQQEDSAVYLCASSLMTGANEKLFFGSGTQLSVL.

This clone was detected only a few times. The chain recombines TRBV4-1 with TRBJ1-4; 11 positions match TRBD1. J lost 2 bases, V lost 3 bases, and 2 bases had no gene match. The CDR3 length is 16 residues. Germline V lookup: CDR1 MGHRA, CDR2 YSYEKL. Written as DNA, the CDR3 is TGCGCCAGCAGCCAGGACAGGGGGCCCACTAATGAAAAACTGTTTTTT. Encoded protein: CASSQDRGPTNEKLFF.

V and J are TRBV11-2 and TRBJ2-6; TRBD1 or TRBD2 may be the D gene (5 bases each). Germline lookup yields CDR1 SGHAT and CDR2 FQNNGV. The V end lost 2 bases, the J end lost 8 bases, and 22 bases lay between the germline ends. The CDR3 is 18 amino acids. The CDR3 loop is CASSLSDFWGSLSNVLTF. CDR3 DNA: TGTGCCAGCAGCTTAAGTGATTTTTGGGGGTCTCTTTCCAACGTCCTGACTTTC.

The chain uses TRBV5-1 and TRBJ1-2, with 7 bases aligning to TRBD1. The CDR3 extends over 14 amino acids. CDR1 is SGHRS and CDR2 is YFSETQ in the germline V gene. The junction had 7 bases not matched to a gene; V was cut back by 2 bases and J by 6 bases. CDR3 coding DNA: TGCGCCAGCAGCTTCGTCGCAGGGGGAGATGGCTACACCTTC. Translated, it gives CASSFVAGGDGYTF.

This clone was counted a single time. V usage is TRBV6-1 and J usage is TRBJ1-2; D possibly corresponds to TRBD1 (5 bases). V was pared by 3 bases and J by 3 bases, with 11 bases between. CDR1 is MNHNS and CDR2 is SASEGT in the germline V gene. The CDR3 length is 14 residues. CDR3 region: CASSDLTAYYGYTF. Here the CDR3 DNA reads TGTGCCAGCAGTGACTTGACAGCCTACTATGGCTACACCTTC.

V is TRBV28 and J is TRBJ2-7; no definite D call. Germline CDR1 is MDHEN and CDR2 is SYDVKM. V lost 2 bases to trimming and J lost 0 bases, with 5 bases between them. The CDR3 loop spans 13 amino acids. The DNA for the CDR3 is TGTGCCAGCAGTTTAAATTTCTCCTACGAGCAGTACTTC. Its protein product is CASSLNFSYEQYF.

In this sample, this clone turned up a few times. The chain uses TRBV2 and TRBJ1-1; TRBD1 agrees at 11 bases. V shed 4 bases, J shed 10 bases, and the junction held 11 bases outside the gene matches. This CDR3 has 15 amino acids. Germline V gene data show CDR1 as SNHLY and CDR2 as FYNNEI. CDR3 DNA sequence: TGTGCCAGCAGTGTCCGCCTCCCGGGACAGGGGGGAGCTTTCTTT. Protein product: CASSVRLPGQGGAFF.

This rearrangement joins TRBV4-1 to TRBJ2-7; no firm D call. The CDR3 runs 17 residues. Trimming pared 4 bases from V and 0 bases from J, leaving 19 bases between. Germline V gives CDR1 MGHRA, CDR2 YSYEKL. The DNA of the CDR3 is TGCGCCAGCAGCCCTCTGGGGTCACTCCTGAGCTCCTACGAGCAGTACTTC. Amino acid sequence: CASSPLGSLLSSYEQYF.

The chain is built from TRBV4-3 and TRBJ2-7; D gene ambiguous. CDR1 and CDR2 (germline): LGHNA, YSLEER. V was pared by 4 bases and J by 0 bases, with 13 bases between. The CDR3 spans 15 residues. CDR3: CASSRSEGYSYEQYF. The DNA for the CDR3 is TGCGCCAGCAGCCGATCGGAAGGATACTCCTACGAGCAGTACTTC.

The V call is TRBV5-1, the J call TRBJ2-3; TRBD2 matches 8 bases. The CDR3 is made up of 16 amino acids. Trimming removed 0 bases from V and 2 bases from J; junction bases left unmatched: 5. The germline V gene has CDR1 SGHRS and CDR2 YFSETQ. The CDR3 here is CASSLATSAHTDTQYF. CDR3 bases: TGCGCCAGCAGCTTGGCGACTAGCGCCCACACAGATACGCAGTATTTT. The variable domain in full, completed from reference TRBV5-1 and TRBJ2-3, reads KAGVTQTPRYLIKTRGQQVTLSCSPISGHRSVSWYQQTPGQGLQFLFEYFSETQRNKGNFPGRFSGRQFSNSRSEMNVSTLELGDSALYLCASSLATSAHTDTQYFGPGTRLTVL.